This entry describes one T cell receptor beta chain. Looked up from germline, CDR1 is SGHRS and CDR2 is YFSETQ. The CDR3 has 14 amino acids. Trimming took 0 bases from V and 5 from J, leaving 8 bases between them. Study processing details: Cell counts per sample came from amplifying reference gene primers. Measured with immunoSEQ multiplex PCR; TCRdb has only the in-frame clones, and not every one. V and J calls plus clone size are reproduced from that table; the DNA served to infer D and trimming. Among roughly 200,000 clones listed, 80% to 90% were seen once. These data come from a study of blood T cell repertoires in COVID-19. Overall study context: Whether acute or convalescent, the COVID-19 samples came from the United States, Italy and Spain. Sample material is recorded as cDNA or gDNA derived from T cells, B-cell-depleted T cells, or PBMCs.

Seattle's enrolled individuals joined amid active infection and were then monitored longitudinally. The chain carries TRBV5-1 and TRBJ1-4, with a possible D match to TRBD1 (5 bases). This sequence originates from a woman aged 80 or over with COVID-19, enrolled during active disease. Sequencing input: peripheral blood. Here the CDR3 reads CASSLGRQNEKLFF. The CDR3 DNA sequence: TGCGCCAGCAGCTTGGGACGACAGAATGAAAAACTGTTTTTT.